One sample yielded the 8 T cell receptor beta chains listed below, sequenced in a study of CD8 T cells in ankylosing spondylitis. One entry per CDR3 protein, called by TCRdb with MiXCR from the 5' RACE reads. The table has approximately 210,000 distinct CDR3 sequences, about 13% seen once; the top ten hold approximately 17%. The source material was blood, either unsorted or a sorted T cell fraction (not recorded which). The origin of the receptors is a male donor with ankylosing spondylitis or in good health (not recorded which).

This clonotype has a handful of counts. J is TRBJ2-3 and V is TRBV29-1, with D unclear. CDR1 is SQVTM and CDR2 is ANQGSEA in the germline V gene. Trimming cost V 6 bases and J 6 bases, with 13 bases left between them. The CDR3 extends over 12 amino acids. The CDR3: CSVALKGDTQYF. The CDR3, as DNA: TGCAGCGTGGCATTGAAGGGCGATACGCAGTATTTT.

This chain uses TRBV12-3 or TRBV12-4 with TRBJ2-3; the D is unclear. With 5 bases removed from V and 4 bases from J, the gap between germline ends came to 16 bases. This CDR3 is 15 amino acids long. DNA of the CDR3: TGTGCCAGCAGTCTATACACCCCCGGGCCAGATACGCAGTATTTT. Protein sequence: CASSLYTPGPDTQYF.

This clonotype has only a few counts. The V and J genes are TRBV3-1 and TRBJ2-1, with TRBD2 as a possible D gene (6 bases). This CDR3 has 14 residues. V gave up 4 bases and J gave up 6 bases, with 13 bases separating them. The V gene's germline CDR1 is LGHDT and CDR2 YNNKEL (reference sequence). CDR3 coding DNA: TGTGCCAGCAGCCGAGTCCTGGGGGGCAATGAGCAGTTCTTC. Protein sequence: CASSRVLGGNEQFF.

The chain has TRBV13 and TRBJ1-2; unclear D gene. Germline loops: CDR1 PRHDT, CDR2 FYEKMQ (reference sequence). This CDR3 contains 14 residues. Deletions cut 5 bases from V and 4 bases from J, with 14 bases between. CDR3 sequence: CASSVGEGSYGYTF. In nucleotides, the CDR3 is TGTGCCAGCAGCGTCGGGGAAGGGAGCTATGGCTACACCTTC.

This clonotype turned up a few times. This chain links TRBV4-1 with TRBJ1-1; a possible D gene is TRBD1 (5 bases). The CDR3 loop spans 13 amino acids. V lost 2 bases and J lost 10, with 14 bases in between. CDR1 and CDR2 (germline): MGHRA, YSYEKL. CDR3 sequence reads: CASSQTRLGAAFF. In nucleotides, the CDR3 is TGCGCCAGCAGCCAAACAAGACTAGGGGCAGCTTTCTTT.

This clonotype was counted at least ten times. The chain couples TRBV29-1 to TRBJ2-1, with 7 bases lining up with TRBD2. Germline V gene lookup returns CDR1 SQVTM and CDR2 ANQGSEA. J was trimmed by 7 bases and V by 5 bases; bases with no gene match: 2. The CDR3 runs 11 residues. CDR3 residues: CSVRGGNEQFF. The CDR3 DNA is TGCAGCGTTCGGGGAGGGAATGAGCAGTTCTTC.

V and J are TRBV12-3 or TRBV12-4 and TRBJ2-3; tentatively, D is TRBD1 (5 bases). CDR3 size: 15 residues. V shed 5 bases and J shed 4 bases, with 16 bases lying between them. The CDR3 region has the DNA TGTGCCAGCAGTCCTCTCCCGACAGCTTCAGATACGCAGTATTTT. Its protein is CASSPLPTASDTQYF.

This clonotype appeared a few times. The chain carries TRBV5-1 and TRBJ1-1, with D unresolved. This CDR3 region has 13 residues. Germline CDR1 and CDR2: SGHRS and YFSETQ. V gave up 3 bases and J gave up 0 bases, with 6 bases separating them. The CDR3 DNA reads TGCGCCAGCAGCTCTTGGATGAACACTGAAGCTTTCTTT. It yields the protein CASSSWMNTEAFF.